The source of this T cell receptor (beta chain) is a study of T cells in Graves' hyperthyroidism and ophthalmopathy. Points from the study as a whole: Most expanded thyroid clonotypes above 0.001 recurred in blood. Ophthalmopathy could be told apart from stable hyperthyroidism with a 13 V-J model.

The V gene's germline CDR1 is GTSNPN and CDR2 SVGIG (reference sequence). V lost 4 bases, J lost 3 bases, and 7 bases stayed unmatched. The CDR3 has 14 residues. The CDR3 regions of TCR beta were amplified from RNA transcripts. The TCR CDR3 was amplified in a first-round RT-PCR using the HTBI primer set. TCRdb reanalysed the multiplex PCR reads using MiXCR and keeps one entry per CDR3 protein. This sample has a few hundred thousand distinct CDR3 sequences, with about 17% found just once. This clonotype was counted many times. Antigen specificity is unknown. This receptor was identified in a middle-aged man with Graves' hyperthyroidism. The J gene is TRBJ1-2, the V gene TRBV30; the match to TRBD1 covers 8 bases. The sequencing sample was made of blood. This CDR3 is CAWIAQGADYGYTF. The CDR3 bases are TGTGCCTGGATTGCTCAGGGGGCTGACTATGGCTACACCTTC.